This T cell receptor (beta chain) was sequenced during a study of identical twins. The V end was cut by 6 bases, the J end by 3 bases, with 21 bases between. In germline, CDR1 is DFQATT, CDR2 SNEGSKA (reference sequence). CDR3 length: 16 residues. Via MiXCR, TCRdb re-called the 5' RACE reads, giving one row per CDR3 protein. The repertoire includes 600,000 to 700,000 distinct CDR3 sequences, 21% of them detected once, and approximately 4.3% sits in the top ten. This clonotype was seen a few times. These data also featured in a second study, about T cells expressing NK-cell markers.

The receptor's source is a woman younger than 30 in good health. The V gene is TRBV20-1, the J gene TRBJ2-1; the D gene could be TRBD1 or TRBD2 (6 bases each). The sample consisted of PBMCs. The CDR3 protein is CSARIPGGRNYNEQFF. CDR3 sequence (DNA): TGCAGTGCCAGGATCCCTGGGGGGCGCAACTACAATGAGCAGTTCTTC.